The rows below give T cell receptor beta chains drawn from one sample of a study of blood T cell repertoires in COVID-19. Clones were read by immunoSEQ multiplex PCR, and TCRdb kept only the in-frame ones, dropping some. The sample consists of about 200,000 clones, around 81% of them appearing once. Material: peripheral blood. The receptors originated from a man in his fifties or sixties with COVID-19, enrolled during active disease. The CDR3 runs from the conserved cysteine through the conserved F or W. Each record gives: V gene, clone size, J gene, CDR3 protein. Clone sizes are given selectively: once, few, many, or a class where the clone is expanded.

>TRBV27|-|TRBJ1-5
CASGQTDSNQPQHF
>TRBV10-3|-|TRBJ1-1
CAISVRGQNTEAFF
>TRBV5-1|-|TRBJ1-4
CASSSQGATNEKLFF
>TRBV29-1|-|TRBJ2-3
CSVGLAGGPSDTQYF
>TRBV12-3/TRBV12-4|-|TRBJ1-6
CASSLDPGQAPHF
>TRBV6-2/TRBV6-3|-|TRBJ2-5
CASSYSRQTQYF
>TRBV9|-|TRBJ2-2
CASSPSGSPDTGELFF
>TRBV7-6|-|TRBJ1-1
CASRAGANTEAFF
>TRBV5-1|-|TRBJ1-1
CASFPAVGTEAFF
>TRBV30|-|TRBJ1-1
CAWSVNGGGTEAFF
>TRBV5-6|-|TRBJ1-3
CASSRTGLDTIYF
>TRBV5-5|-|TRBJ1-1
CASSGIGENTEAFF
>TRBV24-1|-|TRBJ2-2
CATSQTGELFF
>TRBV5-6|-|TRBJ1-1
CASSRVGQTYTEAFF
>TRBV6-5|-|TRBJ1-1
CASSYLRTEAFF
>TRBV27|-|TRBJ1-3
CASRRTTASGNTIYF
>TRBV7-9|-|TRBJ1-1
CASSPGTGTEAFF
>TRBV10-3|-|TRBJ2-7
CAIRTGTGTYEQYF
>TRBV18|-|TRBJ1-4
CASSPNGPGEKLFF
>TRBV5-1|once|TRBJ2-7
CASSPGQGVSYEQYF
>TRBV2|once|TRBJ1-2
CASSGDRGGYGYTF
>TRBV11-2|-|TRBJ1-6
CAIGGGPNSPLHF
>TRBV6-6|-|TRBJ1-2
CASSYSTGAGGYTF
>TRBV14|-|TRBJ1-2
CASSQVSMPWGYTF
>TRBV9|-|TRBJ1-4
CASSPGDYGANEKLFF
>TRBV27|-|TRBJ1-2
CASRAPGQGANYGYTF
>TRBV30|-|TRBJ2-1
CAWTGYNEQFF
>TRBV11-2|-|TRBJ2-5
CASSLGSQETQYF
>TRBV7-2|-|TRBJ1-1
CASSSDITSRAFF
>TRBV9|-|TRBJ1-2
CASSVEGVANYGYTF
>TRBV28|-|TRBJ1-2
CASSSGTGERGYTF
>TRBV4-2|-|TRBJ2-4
CASSQVKLAENIQYF
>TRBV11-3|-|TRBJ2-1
CASSLPGTGDEQFF
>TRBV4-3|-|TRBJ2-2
CASSQHPGQGAGGELFF
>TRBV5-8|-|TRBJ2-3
CASSFSGTGNFGTDTQYF
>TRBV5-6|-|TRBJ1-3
CASSLDGKSSGNTIYF
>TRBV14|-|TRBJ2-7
CASSRRSSGTAYYEQYF
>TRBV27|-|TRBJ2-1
CASSLRVNEQFF
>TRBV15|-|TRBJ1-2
CATSRAPRGVDYGYTF
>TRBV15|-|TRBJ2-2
CATSKTPGGSSGELFF
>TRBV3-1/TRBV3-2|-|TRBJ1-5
CASSLSNRPGTRSNQPQHF
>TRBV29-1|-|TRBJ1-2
CSVVPYRDYGYTF
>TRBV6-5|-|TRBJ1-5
CASTVIGQPQHF
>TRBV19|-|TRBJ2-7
CASRNNRDSYEQYF
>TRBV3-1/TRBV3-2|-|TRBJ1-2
CASSPRVGLTGGYTF
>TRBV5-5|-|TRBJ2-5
CASRRTGPQETQYF
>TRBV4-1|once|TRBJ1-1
CASSPLPSNTEAFF